This TCR beta chain was sequenced in a study of OX40 agonist ivuxolimab in advanced cancers. Study background: The study enrolled dose-escalation patients with hepatocellular carcinoma, melanoma, renal cell or head and neck cancer.

Turning to this clone: Its antigen remains unidentified.

Repertoires were generated with immunoSEQ multiplex PCR, while TCRdb's copy carries only in-frame clones and drops some. The sample holds under 100,000 clones, nearly 90% seen once. The V gene lost 5 bases and the J gene lost 0 bases, with 11 bases spanning the gap. Germline CDR1 SGHAT, CDR2 FQNNGV. The CDR3 spans 15 residues. Study-level results: The study found among the lowest clonal expansion in partial responders at 0.1-3.0 mg/kg.

The input for sequencing was CD4+ or CD8+ T cells sorted from blood, taken in a trial of the OX40 agonist ivuxolimab. This chain links TRBV11-2 with TRBJ1-3; the D gene is possibly TRBD1 (6 bases). The TCR was taken from an adult with an advanced solid tumor such as melanoma, head and neck, liver or kidney cancer. CDR3 protein: CASSGGQFSGNTIYF. For the CDR3, the DNA is TGTGCCAGCAGCGGGGGACAATTCTCTGGAAACACCATATATTTT.